This T cell receptor beta chain originates from a study of shared clonotypes between healthy human individuals. Study observations and caveats: Donor scarcity curtailed the genetic and exposure-history diversity represented herein. Investigators collected only blood, and repertoires in tissues likely differ. Rarefaction demonstrated incomplete sorted-subset sequencing despite large depth. Shared across a few donors were roughly 4.7% of the naive CD4 clonotypes.

Assay: immunoSEQ multiplex PCR; the TCRdb copy retains only in-frame clones and omits some. The repertoire holds approximately 600,000 clones, with roughly 95% as singletons. Cells designated naive CD8 were CD45RO-negative and were positively selected for CCR7, with terminally differentiated effector memory CD45RA+ cells excluded. This CDR3 contains 15 residues. Per the germline V gene, CDR1 is SGDLS and CDR2 is YYNGEE. Germline trimming cut 2 bases from V and 2 bases from J; bases unmatched to any gene: 2. As concerns this clone: Its antigen is unidentified.

This clonotype originated in a woman aged 25 to 39 in good health. The sequenced sample consisted of naive CD8+ T cells sorted from blood. The rearrangement joins TRBV9 to TRBJ2-7, with 12 nucleotides matching TRBD1. This chain's CDR3 is CASSVGTGGTYEQYF. The CDR3 nucleotides are TGTGCCAGCAGCGTCGGGACAGGGGGCACCTACGAGCAGTACTTC.